This TCR beta chain was observed in a study of cytomegalovirus exposure and HLA in healthy donors. Study observations and caveats: A list of roughly 160 TCR beta chains associated with cytomegalovirus was given.

Comments on this clone: The antigen remains unidentified.

Primers for the PCR totalled 60 Vbeta and 13 Jbeta. Only in-frame clones appear in the TCRdb table, and some are missing; sequencing was by immunoSEQ multiplex PCR. The sample shows 100,000 or so clones, 77% of them seen only once. CDR1 and CDR2 (germline): MDHEN, SYDVKM. The CDR3 totals 13 residues. The V end was cut by 5 bases, the J end by 9 bases, with 11 bases between. The chain combines TRBV28 with TRBJ1-6; no reliable D call. The clonotype was recovered from a man aged 40-55 years in good health and CMV-seropositive. Sequenced: PBMCs. The DNA of the CDR3 is TGTGCCAGCAGTGATATACGGGGTTCACCCCTCCACTTT. Translated, it gives CASSDIRGSPLHF.